This T cell receptor beta chain was identified in a study of shared clonotypes between healthy human individuals. Study-wide findings and caveats: Non-shared clonotypes had lower generation probabilities than those shared by all four donors.

As for this clone: No antigen is known for it. The sample holds other DNA sequences that translate to the same CDR3.

The CDR3 has 14 residues. V shed 2 bases and J 3 bases; nucleotides not matched to a gene: 2. CDR1 is SGHDT, CDR2 YYEEEE, per germline. TCRdb keeps only in-frame clones here, not all; method: immunoSEQ multiplex PCR. The sample contains a few million clones, 93% of which appear only once. What was sequenced was naive CD4+ T cells from PBMCs. Subset in this sample: CD45RA+ positively selected. The chain carries TRBV5-6 and TRBJ1-5; 7 bases map to TRBD1. This receptor was obtained from a man between 18 and 35 years old in good health. Some clones in this sample may be carry-over from other donors' samples. CDR3 DNA sequence: TGTGCCAGCAGCTTAGGGACAGCCAATCAGCCCCAGCATTTT. This translates into CASSLGTANQPQHF. The full variable domain, with the rest looked up from reference TRBV5-6 and TRBJ1-5, is DAGVTQSPTHLIKTRGQQVTLRCSPKSGHDTVSWYQQALGQGPQFIFQYYEEEERQRGNFPDRFSGHQFPNYSSELNVNALLLGDSALYLCASSLGTANQPQHFGDGTRLSIL.